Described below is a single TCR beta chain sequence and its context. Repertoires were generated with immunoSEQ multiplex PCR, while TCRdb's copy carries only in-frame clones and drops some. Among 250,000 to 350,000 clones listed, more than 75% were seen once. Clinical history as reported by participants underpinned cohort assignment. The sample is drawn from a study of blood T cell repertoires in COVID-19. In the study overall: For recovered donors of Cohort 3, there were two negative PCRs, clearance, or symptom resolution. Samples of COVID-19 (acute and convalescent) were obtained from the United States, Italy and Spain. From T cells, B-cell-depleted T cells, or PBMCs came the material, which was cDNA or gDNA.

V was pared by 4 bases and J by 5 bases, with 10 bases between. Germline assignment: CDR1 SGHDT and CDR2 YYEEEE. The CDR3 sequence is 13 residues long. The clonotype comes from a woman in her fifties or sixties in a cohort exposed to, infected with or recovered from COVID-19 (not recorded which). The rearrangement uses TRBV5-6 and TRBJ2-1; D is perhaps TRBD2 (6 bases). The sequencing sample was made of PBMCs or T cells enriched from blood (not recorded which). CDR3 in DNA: TGTGCCAGCAGCAGCGGGCCGAACAATGAGCAGTTCTTC. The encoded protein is CASSSGPNNEQFF.